A selection of T cell receptor beta chains follows, all from one sample in a study of blood T cell repertoires in COVID-19. Measured with immunoSEQ multiplex PCR; TCRdb has only the in-frame clones, and not every one. This table has approximately 72,000 clones, roughly 86% appearing once. Sequencing input: peripheral blood. The receptors come from a man aged 55 to 70 with acute or convalescent COVID-19. Both conserved end residues are trimmed from each CDR3.

>TRBV7-9
ASSFDRVDTDTQY
>TRBV7-2
ASSLEAEAGAGQY
>TRBV5-1
ASSFRQGGLPQH
>TRBV19
ASNDGANYGYT
>TRBV19
ASSMMARGYPWLAGGSYEQY
>TRBV7-2
ASSLGPTGSYEQY
>TRBV11-2
ASSTSGGEGEQF
>TRBV27
ASSLNRGAAGANVLT
>TRBV6-5
ASRQQGGGNQPQH
>TRBV18
ASSPGGAYNEQF
>TRBV18
ASSPSGTINSPLH
>TRBV7-2
ASSLGRGNEQY
>TRBV5-1
ASSLGGPNTEAF
>TRBV5-4
ASSSRDRSYNEQF
>TRBV9
ASTRSTTPTDTQY
>TRBV2
ARRRGVNTEAF
>TRBV5-1
ASSVYTGYTGELF
>TRBV2
ASSDDGGAWSPLH
>TRBV29-1
SAGSRGHEQF
>TRBV30
AWSVGQSSYNEQF
>TRBV18
ASSPPGQGSEAF
>TRBV10-1
ASSVFGGGAQDTQY
>TRBV2
ASSLQETQY
>TRBV7-9
ASSSGRTGSKEQY
>TRBV7-2
ASSLGPTPSSYNSPLH
>TRBV29-1
SVEVGGQNGYT
>TRBV4-1
ASRRAEGQGVTETQY
>TRBV2
ASFRGNTEAF
>TRBV27
ASSPDRGQYSPLH
>TRBV2
ASSERQGASEQY
>TRBV19
ASISPGGASTEAF
>TRBV7-3
ASSPSGAAYEQY
>TRBV7-6
ASSLVGQSSYEQY
>TRBV6-5
ASNRGRANEKLF